Listed here is a single T cell receptor beta chain. Its antigen is unidentified. The data belong to a study of OX40 agonist ivuxolimab in advanced cancers. Study-level information: Dosing consisted of intravenous ivuxolimab at 0.01 to 10 mg/kg every 2 weeks.

The table came from immunoSEQ multiplex PCR; TCRdb's copy has only in-frame clones and leaves some out. The sample gives about 76,000 clones, approximately 85% of which show up once; about 0.6% is in the top ten. Trimming left V 3 bases short and J 4 bases short, with 9 bases between. Per germline, CDR1 MNHEY and CDR2 SMNVEV (reference sequence). The CDR3 extends over 13 amino acids. Findings of the study overall: CD4+ T cells averaged fewer expanded clones than CD8+ T cells. Among some nonresponders, normalized T-cell clonal expansion was also low.

Sequences were derived from CD4+ or CD8+ T cells sorted from blood, sampled in a trial of the OX40 agonist ivuxolimab. The source of this sequence is an adult with an advanced solid tumor such as melanoma, head and neck, liver or kidney cancer. The rearrangement uses TRBV27 and TRBJ1-2, with D unclear. The chain's CDR3 is CASSFKAGYGYTF. The CDR3 DNA reads as TGTGCCAGCAGTTTTAAGGCAGGCTATGGCTACACCTTC.